This T cell receptor (beta chain) was sequenced in a study of blood T cell repertoires in COVID-19. Study-wide background: The United States, Italy and Spain were the sources of the acute and convalescent COVID-19 samples.

This CDR3 region has 16 residues. Trimming at V came to 5 bases and at J to 2 bases, leaving 4 bases not matched to a gene. The germline gives CDR1 LGHNA, CDR2 YNFKEQ. Method: immunoSEQ multiplex PCR; TCRdb's copy keeps in-frame clones and lacks some. The sample holds about 140,000 clones, 75% to 90% seen once. The chain combines TRBV4-2 with TRBJ2-5, with 14 bases matching TRBD2. The source of this sequence is a man aged 45-60 years with active COVID-19. Sample: peripheral blood. In DNA, the CDR3 is TGTGCCAGCAGCTTAGGACTAGCGGGGGGACAAGAGACCCAGTACTTC. This gives the protein CASSLGLAGGQETQYF.